The clone carrying this T cell receptor beta chain was observed a handful of times. The data stem from a study of shared clonotypes between healthy human individuals. Measured with immunoSEQ multiplex PCR; TCRdb has only the in-frame clones, and not every one. The sample lists roughly 1,000,000 clones, 78% occurring once. The sequence derives from a man younger than 30 in good health. Some clones in this sample may be carry-over from other donors' samples. The sequenced sample consisted of memory CD4+ T cells from PBMCs. This sample's subset: CD45RA-negative fraction.

For the CDR3, the DNA is TGTGCCACCAGCAGATTACGTGGAAACACCATATATTTT. It specifies CATSRLRGNTIYF. This sequence joins TRBV15 and TRBJ1-3; D gene uncertain. V lost 2 bases and J lost 3, with 5 bases in between. Per the germline V gene, CDR1 is LNHNV and CDR2 is YYDKDF (reference sequence). The CDR3 contains 13 residues.